This T cell receptor beta chain was profiled in a study of response to subunit inactivated influenza vaccine listed by TCRdb under 2018. For context, the study as a whole: Deep quantitative profiling of the T cell receptor repertoire was used in the study to follow responses to a trivalent subunit inactivated influenza vaccine.

In the case of this clonotype: There is no known antigen for this receptor. No much larger clone is present one base from it, and per-base qualities are unavailable.

The library was made by RT-PCR. Instrument used: Illumina HiSeq 2500. Starting from the raw public reads, TCRdb applied fastp trimming at Q25, assembled clones with MiXCR and retained in-frame beta chains. Rows matching on CDR3 protein sequence are summarized as one entry with the most common DNA and genes. The sample records roughly 710,000 distinct CDR3 sequences, approximately 15% of which are singletons. The leading ten clones occupy roughly 7.2% of the sample. Beyond this particular receptor, the publication reports: The authors suggested that each seasonal influenza vaccination may recruit only a limited number of new T cells.

The source is a man aged 50 to 60 who received an inactivated influenza vaccine. Donor details come from another sample of the same person, matched by shared clones. The sequencing used PBMCs from blood, collected 14 to 15 days before vaccination.

The CDR3 protein is CASSYAGLGNEQFF. The DNA sequence reads TGTGCCAGCAGTTACGCGGGGTTGGGGAATGAGCAGTTCTTC. Rearrangement joined TRBV6-2 or TRBV6-3 to TRBJ2-1; TRBD2 is a weak D gene call, 6 bases matching. From the germline V gene, CDR1 is MNHEY and CDR2 is SVGEGT. V is clipped by 2 bases and J by 7 bases, and the sequence between their germline boundaries is 12 bases long. From the cysteine up to the phenylalanine, the CDR3 has a length of 14 residues. The CDR3 DNA has 42 bases and is translated from base 1.